This TCR beta chain was obtained from a study of cytomegalovirus exposure and HLA in healthy donors (dated by TCRdb to the late 2010s). For the study in its entirety: According to an earlier analysis of 587 of the donors, 150 million to 200 million T cells yielded 90 million to 130 million unique TCR beta sequences and around 300 Gb of sequence data. Besides the first cohort of around 670 subjects, a separate validation cohort made up of around 120 different subjects was used. Class I and class II HLA loci were covered by the typing at four-digit resolution. All discovery cohort repertoires had been generated using a single sequencing platform. The study aimed to test whether cataloging public T cell receptors could reveal signatures of past pathogen exposure. The T cell repertoires of 666 subjects were profiled by immunosequencing and related to cytomegalovirus serostatus. The genetic ancestry cluster associated with self-reported Caucasian donors included around 76% of the roughly 400 genotyped donors. A later analysis re-analyzed previously published TCR beta repertoires from 550 to 700 donors and added high-resolution HLA genotyping to study TCR occurrence patterns. Donor age, sex, ethnicity and CMV serostatus were compiled together with the repertoire data. Rather than using new phenotypic data, the later analysis identified candidate immune exposures from TCR beta sequences and from how often those sequences occurred across donors. Typing coverage differed by locus: A, B, C, DRB1 and DQB1 were typed in roughly 620-640 donors, DQA1 in about 500, DPA1 in 600 to 610, and DPB1 in 450 to 490. To predict cytomegalovirus infection status, the study combined high-throughput TCR immunosequencing, statistical association of individual TCRs with disease status, and machine learning. An earlier analysis of roughly 600 of the donors used high-throughput TCR beta sequencing to judge whether each TCR beta V gene segment behaved as functional or pseudogenic. Among a few hundred genotyped donors of the cohort, an average of approximately 240,000 unique TCR beta nucleotide sequences were sequenced per donor, roughly 20% of them non-productive. A later genetic analysis took genome-wide SNP genotypes for about 55% of the 666 donors and used that subset as a discovery cohort. Because of strong linkage in the cohort, four or five DR-DQ haplotypes were treated as single units for association and clustering. Approximately 300 gigabases of sequencing data and around 85 million unique TCR sequences made up an early release that covered 500 to 650 HLA-typed donors.

Points the paper makes about the study in general: Compared with equally common non-associated chains, HLA-associated TCR beta chains in a later analysis were more clonally expanded and had lower generation probabilities. Cytomegalovirus status was reported to be diagnosed by the classifier with high specificity and sensitivity in both the original and validation cohorts. Most TCR sequences were observed very rarely across donors, whereas some public TCRs were present in many individuals. When HLA alleles, especially DR and DQ, strongly co-occurred, attributing TCR associations to individual alleles was difficult. Because some donors lacked HLA typing at each locus, the association tests relied only on the typed subset. A further reported finding was that TCR beta sequences accurately predicted the HLA-A and HLA-B alleles for most subjects in the first cohort. A cluster of highly shared sequence variants was judged likely to be a technical artifact of the sequencing pipeline. In a later genetic analysis, a missense DCLRE1C variant was associated with V-gene and J-gene trimming of TCR beta chains, and the association was replicated in an independent cohort. In a later genetic analysis, fewer N-insertions in productive TCRs were reported among donors in an Asian-associated ancestry cluster than the approximately 630-donor mean. A later analysis found that TCR association rates varied across HLA loci, with DRB1 alleles showing the most associated TCRs and HLA-C alleles the fewest. In a later analysis, most CMV-associated TCR beta chains were found to appear HLA-restricted, with HLA associations seemingly driven largely by CMV exposure. In a later analysis, 15,000 to 20,000 TCR beta sequences were associated with specific HLA alleles at a false discovery rate of 0.05. Because counts were too low, 15 to 20 rarely observed V segments, including chromosome 9 orphons, were excluded from the earlier analysis of 587 of the donors. The only immune exposure information available for the cohort was CMV serostatus. Because the 87-base-pair reads could not distinguish some IMGT-functional V segments, including TRBV6-2 and TRBV6-3, those segments were excluded. Broadly in line with IMGT annotations, most TCR beta V segments showed up in productive rearrangements about 87% or about 30% of the time in an earlier analysis of some 590 of the donors. A later analysis reported that several top co-occurrence clusters appeared linked to parvovirus B19, influenza, CMV and Epstein-Barr virus. Correlated functional status among segregating V segments might reflect linkage disequilibrium, but an unknown experimental factor could not be ruled out. Sequencing depth was assumed to be roughly uniform across donors in the presence/absence analyses, though that assumption may not hold. The authors suggested that the approach could potentially be extended to other disease states and immunological phenotypes. A few of the identified cytomegalovirus-associated TCR beta chains were confirmed in vitro to be specific for cytomegalovirus antigens. The study listed 164 TCR beta chains as associated with cytomegalovirus. The cohort was sequenced for TCR beta chains only, and without alpha or paired-chain data the features that could be detected were limited.

V trim: 7 bases; J trim: 4 bases; unmatched bases: 2. The germline V gene gives CDR1 as MRHNA and CDR2 as SNTAGT. The CDR3 has 13 amino acids, counting the end cysteine and phenylalanine. CDR3 DNA is the only sequence kept; it has 39 bases, read in frame from the first base. Receptors were amplified or captured by the immunoSEQ multiplex PCR assay. For the multiplex PCR, a mixture combining 60 forward primers for TCR Vbeta segments and 13 reverse primers for TCR Jbeta segments was used. A multiplex PCR assay on genomic DNA amplified the CDR3 region of rearranged TCR beta genes. The Illumina HiSeq System was used to sequence the amplified TCR beta libraries as 87-base-pair reads. The paper's processing steps were these. Across the 500 to 700 repertoires, a later analysis counted 80 million or so unique TCR beta chains, roughly 11 million of which were shared by at least two donors. Raw reads were error-corrected and collapsed into unique sequences by a nearest-neighbor algorithm in which closely related sequences were merged to remove PCR and sequencing errors. V, D and J gene segments were assigned by aligning CDR3 sequences to IMGT reference sequences. For a sequence to be retained, a match of at least six nucleotides to both a V gene segment and a J gene segment was required. A rearrangement was called productive if the CDR3 had no stop codons and remained in frame with V and J, and every other rearrangement was called non-productive. CDR3 was defined by IMGT convention, running from the second conserved V-encoded cysteine to the conserved J-encoded phenylalanine. The earlier analysis of more than 450 of the donors excluded sequences that lacked an unambiguous match to a single V gene segment. In an earlier analysis of approximately 590 of the donors, a V segment was called functional when productive rearrangements were above 56.7%, and segregating when the standard deviation between donors exceeded 5%. A statistical classification framework was developed to diagnose cytomegalovirus status using the catalog of TCR beta chain sequences. In a later analysis, TCR nucleotide sequences were compared against IMGT/GENE-DB human TR gene sequences so that V and J genes could be assigned. Using the TCRdist pipeline, a later analysis assigned CDR3 sequences along with most-parsimonious VDJ recombination scenarios. In a later analysis, each TCR beta chain was defined by its CDR3 amino acid sequence together with its V-gene family, and reads without a unique V-gene family were excluded. As a way to deal with suspected cross-contamination and a sequencing artifact, a later analysis dropped over 550 nucleotide sequences that were highly shared and had low generation probability. For each public chain, a later analysis derived a clonal expansion index from normalized ranks of inferred template counts within each repertoire. In a later analysis, generation probabilities were computed with a VDJ recombination model fitted to out-of-frame rearrangements, and the resulting probabilities were checked against IGoR. In a later analysis, hypergeometric tests were used to score TCR-TCR, TCR-HLA and TCR-CMV co-occurrence, with a repertoire-size bias correction applied to TCR pairs. False discovery rates were estimated in a later analysis by permuting HLA or CMV assignments 20 times. In a later analysis, co-occurring TCRs were grouped with DBSCAN, and TCRdist sequence similarity was added when clustering was performed within HLA-allele-positive subsets. Co-occurrence clustering excluded repertoires with fewer than 30,000 or more than 120,000 public chains, plus five with anomalous nucleotide sharing. Drawn from immuneACCESS, this table holds only the in-frame rearrangements with V and J called that TCRdb kept. Clones are partly lost; checked studies trace under half to an unresolved V gene and leave the rest unexplained. Clone size and V and J calls were adopted from that table, with D and trimming inferred from the DNA. Within this sample are about 180,000 clones, with 70% to 85% of them counted one time only. In total, the top ten clones hold 1.4% of the sample.

The sample holds a few counts of this clone. No antigen is known for it. Base qualities are not recorded, but no much larger clone differs from it by a single base. The cohort consisted of 600 to 750 healthy bone marrow donors. At the time of sampling, all cohort members were nominally healthy, though unrecorded immune exposures were likely present. The donor tested CMV seronegative, placing the donor among the 350 or so seronegative members of the cohort. Every donor gave a peripheral blood sample, and the peripheral blood mononuclear cells from that sample were used for TCR beta sequencing. Genomic DNA extraction from the blood cell samples was performed with the Qiagen DNeasy Blood Extraction Kit.

Sequenced sample: PBMCs. The rearrangement combines TRBV6-4 with TRBJ2-2; TRBD1 lines up with 8 middle nucleotides. This sequence originates from a man between 18 and 29 years old in good health and CMV-seronegative. Here is the DNA: TGTGCCAGCAAGGACAGGGTCACCGGGGAGCTGTTTTTT. The resulting protein is CASKDRVTGELFF.